Below, 10 T cell receptor beta chains from the same sample are listed, as sequenced in a study of CD8 T cells in Susac syndrome. RNA, at roughly 0.45 to 1 ug, was reverse transcribed with random hexamers. TCRdb called the immunoSEQ multiplex PCR reads again in MiXCR, with one record for every CDR3 protein. The sample holds 150,000 to 160,000 distinct CDR3 sequences, roughly 94% seen once. Sequenced: CD8+ T cells from PBMCs. The receptors originated from a human donor with multiple sclerosis.

In DNA form, the CDR3 reads TGTGCCACCTGGGGGGACAGGGTCTCCAATGAGCAGTTCTTC. Translated, it gives CATWGDRVSNEQFF. This chain links TRBV2 with TRBJ2-1; 9 bases line up with TRBD1. Losses at the gene ends were 10 bases for V and 6 bases for J; bases not matched to a gene: 10. CDR3 length: 14 residues. From germline, CDR1 is SNHLY and CDR2 FYNNEI.

The genes are TRBV3-1 and TRBJ2-7; a possible D gene is TRBD2 (5 bases). This CDR3 is 14 amino acids long. In germline, CDR1 is LGHDT, CDR2 YNNKEL (reference sequence). V shed 1 base and J shed 4 bases, with 11 bases lying between them. CDR3 amino acids: CASSQARGSYEQYF. CDR3 bases: TGTGCCAGCAGCCAAGCACGGGGATCATACGAGCAGTACTTC.

This clonotype occurred once. The chain joins TRBV7-9 to TRBJ2-1, with TRBD2 matching over 8 bases. The CDR3 runs to 15 residues. The V and J ends lost 5 bases and 2 bases, in that order; junction bases with no gene match: 5. Per germline, CDR1 SEHNR and CDR2 FQNEAQ (reference sequence). In DNA form, the CDR3 reads TGTGCCAGCAGCATGAGCGGGGGCGCCTACAATGAGCAGTTCTTC. It yields the protein CASSMSGGAYNEQFF.

The V and J genes are TRBV29-1 and TRBJ1-3; 10 bases agree with TRBD1. CDR1 is SQVTM, CDR2 ANQGSEA, per germline. The CDR3 contains 15 residues. Germline trimming cut 7 bases from V and 2 bases from J; bases unmatched to any gene: 8. CDR3 nucleotides: TGCAGCGCTCGGGACAGGGGATACGCTGGAAACACCATATATTTT. Protein sequence: CSARDRGYAGNTIYF. Based on the CDR3 plus reference TRBV29-1 and TRBJ1-3, the full variable domain is SAVISQKPSRDICQRGTSLTIQCQVDSQVTMMFWYRQQPGQSLTLIATANQGSEATYESGFVIDKFPISRPNLTFSTLTVSNMSPEDSSIYLCSARDRGYAGNTIYFGEGSWLTVV.

The chain uses TRBV2 and TRBJ2-6; tentatively, D is TRBD2 (5 bases). Deletions cut 4 bases from V and 0 bases from J, with 7 bases between. The V gene's germline CDR1 is SNHLY and CDR2 FYNNEI. The CDR3 length is 15 residues. The CDR3 sequence: CASSVRVSGANVLTF. The DNA of the CDR3 is TGTGCCAGCAGTGTGAGGGTCTCTGGGGCCAACGTCCTGACTTTC.

The chain employs TRBV3-1 and TRBJ2-5, with 8 bases matching TRBD1. The length of the CDR3 is 15 residues. J was trimmed by 2 bases and V by 0 bases; bases with no gene match: 2. From germline, CDR1 is LGHDT and CDR2 YNNKEL (reference sequence). The CDR3 spells CASSQEDRDQETQYF. CDR3 nucleotide sequence: TGTGCCAGCAGCCAAGAGGACAGGGATCAAGAGACCCAGTACTTC.

This chain connects TRBV7-8 to TRBJ2-7, with D tentatively TRBD2 (6 bases). Germline V gene lookup returns CDR1 SGHVS and CDR2 FQNEAQ. Trimming took off 1 base at V and 0 bases at J, with 10 bases between the two ends. The CDR3 extends over 15 amino acids. The CDR3 DNA is TGTGCCAGCAGCTTAGGGAGGGGTTACTCCTACGAGCAGTACTTC. Its protein product is CASSLGRGYSYEQYF.

J is TRBJ1-2 and V is TRBV6-1; D call uncertain. The CDR3 covers 16 residues. Germline V gives CDR1 MNHNS, CDR2 SASEGT. Trimming left V 3 bases short and J 4 bases short, with 18 bases between. DNA for the CDR3: TGTGCCAGCAGTGATAACCAGGCTTGGCGGGTCTATGGCTACACCTTC. Translated: CASSDNQAWRVYGYTF.

The chain joins TRBV7-9 to TRBJ2-1; D gene ambiguous. CDR1 and CDR2 from the germline V gene are SEHNR and FQNEAQ (reference sequence). Trimming removed 5 bases from V and 7 bases from J, with 12 bases in between. The CDR3 consists of 13 residues. The CDR3 sequence: CASSPPVGNEQFF. The CDR3 DNA follows: TGTGCCAGCAGCCCGCCGGTGGGGAATGAGCAGTTCTTC. Full variable domain (rest looked up from reference TRBV7-9 and TRBJ2-1): DTGVSQNPRHKITKRGQNVTFRCDPISEHNRLYWYRQTLGQGPEFLTYFQNEAQLEKSRLLSDRFSAERPKGSFSTLEIQRTEQGDSAMYLCASSPPVGNEQFFGPGTRLTVL.

This clonotype was observed a few times. The chain links TRBV12-3 or TRBV12-4 to TRBJ2-3, with D tentatively TRBD2 (6 bases). Trimming removed 6 bases at V and 2 bases at J, with 12 bases between. CDR3 size: 14 residues. The CDR3 sequence is CASSPGLSTDTQYF. The CDR3 nucleotides are TGTGCCAGCAGCCCCGGACTATCCACAGATACGCAGTATTTT.